These T cell receptor beta chains were read from a single sample in a study of T cell responses to AZD1222 COVID-19 vaccine. This table comes from immunoSEQ multiplex PCR, and its TCRdb copy is limited to in-frame clones, with some not included. The sample includes tens of thousands of clones, 84% of them seen just once. Sequencing used peripheral blood, obtained on day 0 of AZD1222 vaccination. The receptors were sampled from an adult in good health. CDR3s include the opening cysteine and the closing phenylalanine or tryptophan. The order of the fields is clone size, D gene, J gene, V gene, CDR3 DNA, CDR3 protein. D genes are given only for firm matches. Expanded clones get a size class; other rows say once, few or many, or leave the size out.

- - TRBJ1-5 TRBV19 TGTGCCAGTAGTATAGTCGGCAGGGGATACCAGCCCCAGCATTTT CASSIVGRGYQPQHF
few TRBD1 TRBJ1-2 TRBV24-1 TGTGCCACCAGTGACTCAAACACAGGGGGAGTCTACACCTTC CATSDSNTGGVYTF
- - TRBJ1-1 TRBV7-3 TGTGCCAGCAGCTTGGACAGGAACACTGAAGCTTTCTTT CASSLDRNTEAFF
- - TRBJ1-5 TRBV7-8 TGTGCCAGCAGCTTAGGGTCCCAGGGAAGACAGCCCCAGCATTTT CASSLGSQGRQPQHF
- - TRBJ1-2 TRBV29-1 TGCAGCGTTGTGCCCCAGGGGACATTAGCAGATGGCTACACCTTC CSVVPQGTLADGYTF
- - TRBJ2-7 TRBV9 TGTGCCAGCAGCGCCGGTACCGGGACACATTATCGCGGGCTCTACGAGCAGTACTTC CASSAGTGTHYRGLYEQYF
- - TRBJ2-6 TRBV23-1 TGCGCCAGCAGTCAAAAGGGAGGGGGGACGATGAACGTCCTGACTTTC CASSQKGGGTMNVLTF
- - TRBJ1-4 TRBV14 TGTGCCAGCAGCCAAGAAAGTCCGGGGGCTGGGGAAAAACTGTTTTTT CASSQESPGAGEKLFF
- - TRBJ1-1 TRBV7-2 TGTGCCAGCAGCTCCTGGACGGGGAACACTGAAGCTTTCTTT CASSSWTGNTEAFF
- - TRBJ2-7 TRBV2 TGTGCCAGCAGACTAGCTATCCACGAGCAGTACTTC CASRLAIHEQYF
- - TRBJ1-2 TRBV7-2 TGTGCCAGCAGCTCCGGGGGGCTAAACTATGGCTACACCTTC CASSSGGLNYGYTF
- - TRBJ1-2 TRBV21-1 TGTGCCAGCAGCAATACGTTTGGGGGCAGTACTCGTTGGGGCTACACCTTC CASSNTFGGSTRWGYTF
few - TRBJ2-7 TRBV5-1 TGCGCCAGCAGCCCAGGGGACGTCGCTGGGGAGTTATACGAGCAGTACTTC CASSPGDVAGELYEQYF
- - TRBJ1-5 TRBV7-2 TGTGCCAGCAGTGTTTTGGTATCAGGAGCGCCCCAGCATTTT CASSVLVSGAPQHF
once TRBD1 TRBJ2-2 TRBV24-1 TGTGCCACCAGTGCGCGAGACAGGGCGATACCCGGGGAGCTGTTTTTT CATSARDRAIPGELFF
- - TRBJ2-7 TRBV5-8 TGTGCCAGCAGCTCGGGACGGAGCTACGAGCAGTACTTC CASSSGRSYEQYF
few - TRBJ1-2 TRBV6-2/TRBV6-3 TGTGCCAGCAGTTACTCTTTGAACGCTAACTATGGCTACACCTTC CASSYSLNANYGYTF
- - TRBJ1-1 TRBV16 TGTGCCAGCAGCCAATCGGGTGGAAATGAAGCTTTCTTT CASSQSGGNEAFF